The 24 T cell receptor beta chains listed next were all sequenced from one sample in a study of radiation and T cells in renal cell carcinoma. As for treatment: treatment-naive control, cytoreductive nephrectomy. Sequencing used immunoSEQ multiplex PCR; TCRdb keeps in-frame clones, though not all of them. The table lists 24,000 or so clones, around half of them singletons. Sequences were derived from tumor tissue, sampled from a patient whose treatment was nephrectomy without radiotherapy. The origin of the receptors is a human donor with renal cell carcinoma.

V usage is TRBV5-1 and J usage is TRBJ1-3; D not resolved. Trimming cost V 4 bases and J 0 bases, with 8 bases left between them. The CDR3 spans 14 residues. Germline V gives CDR1 SGHRS, CDR2 YFSETQ. DNA for the CDR3: TGCGCCAGCAGCCCCCTGTACTCTGGAAACACCATATATTTT. Protein: CASSPLYSGNTIYF.

This clone is labeled medium-sized. This sequence joins TRBV2 and TRBJ1-6; no clear D gene. The CDR3 totals 12 residues. With 5 bases removed from V and 4 bases from J, the gap between germline ends came to 3 bases. CDR1 is SNHLY and CDR2 is FYNNEI in the germline V gene. Here the CDR3 DNA reads TGTGCCAGCAGTCCTTATAATTCACCCCTCCACTTT. Translated, it gives CASSPYNSPLHF.

The V call is TRBV9, the J call TRBJ1-1, with no clear D. The CDR3 spans 13 residues. V shed 4 bases and J shed 11 bases, with 18 bases lying between them. In germline, CDR1 is SGDLS, CDR2 YYNGEE. CDR3 sequence: CASSPSGPGYAFF. The CDR3 bases are TGTGCCAGCAGCCCCAGTGGACCGGGCTACGCTTTCTTT. Full variable domain (missing parts from reference TRBV9 and TRBJ1-1): DSGVTQTPKHLITATGQRVTLRCSPRSGDLSVYWYQQSLDQGLQFLIQYYNGEERAKGNILERFSAQQFPDLHSELNLSSLELGDSALYFCASSPSGPGYAFFGQGTRLTVV.

This clone was seen a few times. The chain uses TRBV5-6 and TRBJ2-7, with D perhaps matching TRBD1 (5 bases). V gave up 4 bases and J gave up 0 bases, with 17 bases separating them. The CDR3 is 16 residues long. Germline loops: CDR1 SGHDT, CDR2 YYEEEE. CDR3 loop: CASSPRQSFSSYEQYF. The CDR3 nucleotides are TGTGCCAGCAGCCCCAGACAGAGCTTTAGCTCCTACGAGCAGTACTTC.

V usage is TRBV29-1 and J usage is TRBJ2-7; D assignment may be TRBD1 or TRBD2 (5 bases each). The CDR3 sequence is 15 residues long. Trimming cost V 1 base and J 5 bases, with 18 bases left between them. Germline V gives CDR1 SQVTM, CDR2 ANQGSEA. This CDR3 is CSVEGAARGHDEQYF. CDR3 DNA sequence: TGCAGCGTTGAAGGCGCGGCGAGGGGCCACGACGAGCAGTACTTC.

The chain recombines TRBV9 with TRBJ2-7; TRBD1 agrees at 7 bases. Germline-derived CDR1 and CDR2 are SGDLS and YYNGEE. J lost 2 bases, V lost 2 bases, and 7 bases had no gene match. The length of the CDR3 is 15 residues. The chain's CDR3 is CASSVGGQRAYEQYF. The CDR3 DNA reads as TGTGCCAGCAGCGTTGGGGGACAGCGTGCCTACGAGCAGTACTTC. The variable domain in full, with the rest retrieved from reference TRBV9 and TRBJ2-7, is DSGVTQTPKHLITATGQRVTLRCSPRSGDLSVYWYQQSLDQGLQFLIQYYNGEERAKGNILERFSAQQFPDLHSELNLSSLELGDSALYFCASSVGGQRAYEQYFGPGTRLTVT.

The J gene is TRBJ2-5, the V gene TRBV6-1, with a tentative D call TRBD2 (7 bases). V was pared by 2 bases and J by 4 bases, with 14 bases between. CDR3 length: 15 residues. Per the germline V gene, CDR1 is MNHNS and CDR2 is SASEGT. The CDR3 nucleotides read TGTGCCAGCAGTGAATGGGGCGGGGGCGGAGAGACCCAGTACTTC. Translated: CASSEWGGGGETQYF.

This clone has more than one count but fewer than ten. The chain couples TRBV6-4 to TRBJ1-1; D remains ambiguous. CDR1 and CDR2 (germline): MRHNA, SNTAGT. The CDR3 consists of 12 residues. The ends were cut back, 2 bases at V and 6 bases at J, with 7 bases in the middle. Here the CDR3 reads CASSDGTAEAFF. The CDR3 nucleotides read TGTGCCAGCAGTGACGGCACTGCTGAAGCTTTCTTT.

The chain recombines TRBV5-4 with TRBJ1-5; 7 bases agree with TRBD1. From germline, CDR1 is SGHNT and CDR2 YYREEE (reference sequence). This CDR3 spans 17 amino acids. V lost 4 bases to trimming and J lost 4 bases; unmatched junction nucleotides: 14. CDR3 DNA: TGTGCCAGCAGCCAAGTCTTTCCACAGGGGCTTAATCAGCCCCAGCATTTT. Translating gives CASSQVFPQGLNQPQHF.

This clone was observed a few times. J is TRBJ1-5 and V is TRBV15, with 11 bases aligning to TRBD1. The V segment lost 6 bases and the J segment 6 bases; nucleotides outside the gene matches: 7. This CDR3 is 15 amino acids long. Germline values: CDR1 LNHNV, CDR2 YYDKDF (reference sequence). The chain's CDR3 is CATRTGTGGIQPQHF. Written as DNA, the CDR3 is TGTGCCACCAGAACCGGGACAGGGGGAATTCAGCCCCAGCATTTT. Supplemented by reference TRBV15 and TRBJ1-5, the full variable domain reads DAMVIQNPRYQVTQFGKPVTLSCSQTLNHNVMYWYQQKSSQAPKLLFHYYDKDFNNEADTPDNFQSRRPNTSFCFLDIRSPGLGDTAMYLCATRTGTGGIQPQHFGDGTRLSIL.

V and J are TRBV7-6 and TRBJ2-5, with TRBD2 matching over 7 bases. J lost 4 bases, V lost 4 bases, and 12 bases had no gene match. This CDR3 contains 16 residues. Per germline, CDR1 SGHVS and CDR2 FNYEAQ. DNA of the CDR3: TGTGCCAGCAGCTACCGGACTAGTTTGCCATCAGAGACCCAGTACTTC. Encoded protein: CASSYRTSLPSETQYF.

Turning to this clone: A much bigger clone sits one base away, suggesting this may be a read error. At the DNA level, this CDR3 is encoded by other sequences in the same sample as well. CDR3 in amino acids: CAWRDMNRVGSPLHF. The DNA for the CDR3 is TGTGCCTGGAGAGACATGAACAGGGTAGGTTCACCCCTCCACTTT. This chain connects TRBV30 to TRBJ1-6, with D possibly TRBD1 on 6 matching bases. The germline V gene encodes CDR1 GTSNPN and CDR2 SVGIG (reference sequence). Trimming cost V 3 bases and J 9 bases, with 18 bases left between them. CDR3 length: 15 amino acids.

The chain combines TRBV6-5 with TRBJ2-1; 8 bases match TRBD1. Germline V lookup: CDR1 MNHEY, CDR2 SVGAGI. The CDR3 contains 13 residues. The trim removed 6 bases at V and 12 bases at J, leaving 10 bases unmatched. The CDR3 sequence is CASSPRTGLGQFF. The CDR3 DNA sequence: TGTGCCAGCAGCCCCCGGACAGGGTTAGGGCAGTTCTTC.

The CDR3 here is CASSLVGQGANQPQHF. The CDR3 bases are TGTGCCAGCTCTTTGGTTGGACAGGGTGCGAATCAGCCCCAGCATTTT. The chain combines TRBV7-8 with TRBJ1-5; TRBD1 matches 8 bases. CDR1 and CDR2 (germline): SGHVS, FQNEAQ. V shed 8 bases, J shed 4 bases, and the junction held 13 bases outside the gene matches. The CDR3 loop spans 16 amino acids.

By share, this clone counts as medium-sized. The rearrangement uses TRBV5-1 and TRBJ2-3; a weak D match, TRBD2 (6 bases). From germline, CDR1 is SGHRS and CDR2 YFSETQ. The CDR3 totals 14 residues. V lost 4 bases and J 0 bases, leaving 9 bases between the germline ends. CDR3 coding DNA: TGCGCCAGCAGCGTGGGACTGAGCACAGATACGCAGTATTTT. Residues: CASSVGLSTDTQYF.

The chain joins TRBV15 to TRBJ1-2, with no clear D. This CDR3 is 16 amino acids long. V shed 0 bases and J shed 4 bases, with 15 bases lying between them. Germline V gene sequence: CDR1 LNHNV, CDR2 YYDKDF (reference sequence). CDR3 sequence: CATSRDRGMAGYGYTF. CDR3 DNA: TGTGCCACCAGCAGAGATCGAGGGATGGCCGGCTATGGCTACACCTTC.

V usage is TRBV5-5 and J usage is TRBJ2-4; D remains ambiguous. This CDR3 has 16 amino acids. V dropped 1 base and J dropped 0 bases, with 11 bases sitting between them. Germline lookup yields CDR1 SGHKS and CDR2 YYEKEE (reference sequence). For the CDR3, the DNA is TGTGCCAGCAGCTTGAGGACCGACATAGCCAAAAACATTCAGTACTTC. This sequence encodes CASSLRTDIAKNIQYF.

This chain uses TRBV5-4 with TRBJ2-3; 12 nucleotides line up with TRBD2. This CDR3 comprises 16 residues. CDR1 and CDR2 (germline): SGHNT, YYREEE (reference sequence). The V and J ends lost 6 bases and 1 base, in that order; junction bases with no gene match: 6. In DNA, the CDR3 is TGTGCCAGCACCCCGACTAGCGGGGGCCGCACAGATACGCAGTATTTT. Translation gives CASTPTSGGRTDTQYF.

The genes are TRBV2 and TRBJ1-6; D uncertain. The germline V gene has CDR1 SNHLY and CDR2 FYNNEI. The CDR3 runs to 16 residues. Trimming cost V 6 bases and J 8 bases, with 20 bases left between them. CDR3 bases: TGTGCCAGCAGAGGCAGAGAACTTCCGCCGGATTCACCCCTCCACTTT. Its protein is CASRGRELPPDSPLHF.

This chain connects TRBV7-6 to TRBJ2-1; D is unclear. The germline V and J ends were trimmed by 1 base and 3 bases, with 4 bases remaining between them. Germline-derived CDR1 and CDR2 are SGHVS and FNYEAQ. The CDR3 spans 13 residues. In DNA form, the CDR3 reads TGTGCCAGCAGCTTAGGACTCTACAATGAGCAGTTCTTC. Its protein is CASSLGLYNEQFF.

V is TRBV7-2 and J is TRBJ1-1; D may be TRBD1 (5 bases). Trimming pared 8 bases from V and 3 bases from J, leaving 19 bases between. The CDR3 spans 15 residues. Germline CDR1 SGHTA, CDR2 FQGNSA. The CDR3 sequence: CASDLVVRADTEAFF. In DNA, the CDR3 is TGTGCCAGCGACCTGGTCGTCAGGGCGGACACTGAAGCTTTCTTT. Drawing the rest from reference TRBV7-2 and TRBJ1-1, the complete variable domain is GAGVSQSPSNKVTEKGKDVELRCDPISGHTALYWYRQSLGQGLEFLIYFQGNSAPDKSGLPSDRFSAERTGGSVSTLTIQRTQQEDSAVYLCASDLVVRADTEAFFGQGTRLTVV.

This clone was recorded at least ten times. This chain uses TRBV11-3 with TRBJ1-2; the D gene is possibly TRBD1 (6 bases). The V end was cut by 4 bases, the J end by 6 bases, with 15 bases between. This CDR3 spans 14 amino acids. Germline V gene sequence: CDR1 SGHNT, CDR2 YENEEA. The CDR3 region is CASSYPRAGDGYTF. CDR3 nucleotide sequence: TGTGCCAGCAGCTACCCGCGGGCAGGGGATGGCTACACCTTC.

The chain is built from TRBV7-2 and TRBJ1-4; D unresolved. CDR3 length: 14 residues. Germline assignment: CDR1 SGHTA and CDR2 FQGNSA. V lost 1 base and J lost 5, with 8 bases in between. CDR3: CASSLGPLNEKLFF. The CDR3 nucleotides are TGTGCCAGCAGCTTAGGACCTTTGAATGAAAAACTGTTTTTT. Together with reference TRBV7-2 and TRBJ1-4, the CDR3 gives the full variable domain: GAGVSQSPSNKVTEKGKDVELRCDPISGHTALYWYRQSLGQGLEFLIYFQGNSAPDKSGLPSDRFSAERTGGSVSTLTIQRTQQEDSAVYLCASSLGPLNEKLFFGSGTQLSVL.

The gene calls are TRBV7-2 and TRBJ2-5; 7 positions agree with TRBD1. Trimming cost V 5 bases and J 3 bases; bases outside gene matches: 6. CDR1 SGHTA and CDR2 FQGNSA come from the germline V gene. The CDR3 loop spans 14 amino acids. DNA of the CDR3: TGTGCCAGCAGCCCGACAGGGTTAGAAGAGACCCAGTACTTC. Encoded protein: CASSPTGLEETQYF.